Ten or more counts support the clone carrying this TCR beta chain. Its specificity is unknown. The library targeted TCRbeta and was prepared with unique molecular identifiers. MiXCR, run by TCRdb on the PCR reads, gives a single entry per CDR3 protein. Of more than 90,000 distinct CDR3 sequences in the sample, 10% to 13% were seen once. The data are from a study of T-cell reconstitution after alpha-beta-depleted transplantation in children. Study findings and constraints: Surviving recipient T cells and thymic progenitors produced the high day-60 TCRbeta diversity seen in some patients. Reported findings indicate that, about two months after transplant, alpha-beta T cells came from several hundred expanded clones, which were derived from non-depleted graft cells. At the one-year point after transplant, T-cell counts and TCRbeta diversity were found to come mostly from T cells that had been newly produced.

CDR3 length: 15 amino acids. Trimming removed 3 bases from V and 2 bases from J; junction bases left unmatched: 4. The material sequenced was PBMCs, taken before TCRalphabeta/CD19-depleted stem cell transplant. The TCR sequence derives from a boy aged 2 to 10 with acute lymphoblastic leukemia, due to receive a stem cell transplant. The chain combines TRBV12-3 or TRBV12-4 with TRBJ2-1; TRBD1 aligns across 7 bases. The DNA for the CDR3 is TGTGCCAGCAGTTTTACAGGGGACCCCTACAATGAGCAGTTCTTC. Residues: CASSFTGDPYNEQFF.